The TCR beta chain under discussion was sequenced for a study of spatial heterogeneity in lung cancer. Study overall: The count of detected beta-chain sequences consistently exceeded that of alpha-chain sequences. The study, taken as a whole, reports: The estimated TCR-seq coverage of tumor T cells amounted to 6% to 7% when looking at alpha chains and around 13% when looking at beta chains. The number of expanded tumor alpha and beta chains correlated with mutation number.

A word on this clonotype: The target antigen is unknown.

A unique molecular identifier was attached to every TCR cDNA molecule. One entry per CDR3 protein results from TCRdb running MiXCR on the 5' RACE reads. The data show 5,500 to 8,500 distinct CDR3 sequences, roughly 15% seen once. Germline assignment: CDR1 SGHRS and CDR2 YFSETQ. The CDR3 consists of 15 residues. The V end was cut by 4 bases, the J end by 0 bases, with 13 bases between. Indicated time point: sample taken at primary tumor resection. Whole RNA obtained from tumor, nontumor lung or frozen PBMC underwent sequencing without sorting. The receptor was derived from a male donor with early-stage non-small cell lung cancer. The rearrangement joins TRBV5-1 to TRBJ1-1; D is undetermined. Sequencing used lung tumor tissue, obtained at surgery. The CDR3 loop is CASSLESNLNTEAFF. The CDR3 DNA reads as TGCGCCAGCAGCCTCGAGAGTAACCTGAACACTGAAGCTTTCTTT.